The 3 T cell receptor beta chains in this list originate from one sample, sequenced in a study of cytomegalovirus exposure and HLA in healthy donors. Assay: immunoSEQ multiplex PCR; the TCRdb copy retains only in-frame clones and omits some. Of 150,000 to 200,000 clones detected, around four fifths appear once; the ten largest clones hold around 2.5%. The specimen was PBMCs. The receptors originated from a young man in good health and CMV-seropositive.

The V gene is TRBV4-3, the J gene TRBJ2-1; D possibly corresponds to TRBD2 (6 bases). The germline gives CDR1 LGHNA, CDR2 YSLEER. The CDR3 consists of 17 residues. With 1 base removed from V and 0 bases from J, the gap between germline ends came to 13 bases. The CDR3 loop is CASSQGGDFPSYNEQFF. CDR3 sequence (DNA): TGCGCCAGCAGCCAAGGTGGGGACTTCCCCTCCTACAATGAGCAGTTCTTC.

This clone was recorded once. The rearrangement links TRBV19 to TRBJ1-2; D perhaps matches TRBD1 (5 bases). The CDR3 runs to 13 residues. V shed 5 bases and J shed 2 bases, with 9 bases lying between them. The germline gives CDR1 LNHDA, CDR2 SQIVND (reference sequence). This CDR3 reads CASSPQGNYGYTF. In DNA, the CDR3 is TGTGCCAGTAGTCCCCAGGGAAACTATGGCTACACCTTC. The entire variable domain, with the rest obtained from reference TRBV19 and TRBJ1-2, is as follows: DGGITQSPKYLFRKEGQNVTLSCEQNLNHDAMYWYRQDPGQGLRLIYYSQIVNDFQKGDIAEGYSVSREKKESFPLTVTSAQKNPTAFYLCASSPQGNYGYTFGSGTRLTVV.

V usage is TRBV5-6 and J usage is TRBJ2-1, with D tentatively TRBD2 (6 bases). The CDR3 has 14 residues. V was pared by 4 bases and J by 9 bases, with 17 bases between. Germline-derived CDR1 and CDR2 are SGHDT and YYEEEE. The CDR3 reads CASSIGTRVVEQFF. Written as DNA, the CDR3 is TGTGCCAGCAGCATCGGGACTCGGGTCGTTGAGCAGTTCTTC.